This T cell receptor beta chain comes out of a study of shared clonotypes between healthy human individuals. General observations from the study: Only blood underwent sampling, and tissue repertoires likely differ.

The V segment lost 9 bases and the J segment 8 bases; nucleotides outside the gene matches: 5. The CDR3 is 13 amino acids. Germline V gives CDR1 MNHEY, CDR2 SVGAGI. To note about this clone: What it binds is unknown.

Sequenced by immunoSEQ multiplex PCR; TCRdb stores in-frame clones only, minus some. Altogether about 1 million clones are present, about 76% being singletons, with the ten largest covering roughly 1.4%. This TCR derives from a man aged 18 to 29 in good health. Input material: memory CD4+ T cells sorted from blood. The subset here: CD45RA-negative fraction. The rearrangement joins TRBV6-5 to TRBJ1-6; the match to TRBD1 covers 9 bases. CDR3 sequence: CASGQGSDSPLHF. The CDR3 DNA follows: TGTGCCAGTGGACAGGGGTCGGATTCACCCCTCCACTTT.